Listed below are T cell receptor beta chains from one sample, sequenced in a study of Ad26.COV2.S vaccination and SARS-CoV-2 variants. Sequencing was performed with immunoSEQ multiplex PCR; in TCRdb, only in-frame clones are kept and a portion is missing. The table shows about 460,000 clones, with 89% occurring only once. The sequenced sample was peripheral blood, obtained in a trial of Ad26.COV2.S vaccine versus placebo. Receptors were obtained from a person between 18 and 65 years old who received the Ad26.COV2.S COVID-19 vaccine or a placebo. CDR3s include the opening cysteine and the closing phenylalanine or tryptophan. Fields, in order: D gene, clone size, V gene, J gene, CDR3 length, CDR3 protein, CDR3 DNA. A D gene is named only where the DNA matches it firmly. Clone sizes are given selectively: once, few, many, or a class where the clone is expanded.

d_gene: TRBD2; abundance: NA; v_gene: TRBV9; j_gene: TRBJ2-3; len: 16; CDR3aa: CASSVSSGDGTDTQYF; CDR3nt: TGTGCCAGCAGCGTATCTAGCGGGGATGGGACAGATACGCAGTATTTT
d_gene: NA; abundance: NA; v_gene: TRBV5-1; j_gene: TRBJ2-7; len: 12; CDR3aa: CASSLIGREQYF; CDR3nt: TGCGCCAGCAGCTTGATAGGGCGCGAGCAGTACTTC
d_gene: NA; abundance: once; v_gene: TRBV4-1; j_gene: TRBJ2-7; len: 14; CDR3aa: CASSPLANSYEQYF; CDR3nt: TGCGCCAGCAGCCCGCTGGCGAACTCCTACGAGCAGTACTTC
d_gene: NA; abundance: NA; v_gene: TRBV6-2/TRBV6-3; j_gene: TRBJ1-5; len: 11; CDR3aa: CASSPGIVQHF; CDR3nt: TGTGCCAGCAGCCCAGGGATTGTCCAGCATTTT
d_gene: TRBD2; abundance: NA; v_gene: TRBV6-1; j_gene: TRBJ2-7; len: 16; CDR3aa: CASSENLISGGREQYF; CDR3nt: TGTGCCAGCAGTGAAAATCTGATTAGCGGGGGTCGGGAGCAGTACTTC
d_gene: NA; abundance: NA; v_gene: TRBV28; j_gene: TRBJ2-7; len: 13; CDR3aa: CASSLAGPYEQYF; CDR3nt: TGTGCCAGCAGTTTAGCGGGCCCCTACGAGCAGTACTTC
d_gene: TRBD1; abundance: NA; v_gene: TRBV6-5; j_gene: TRBJ1-1; len: 15; CDR3aa: CASSYGTGVITEAFF; CDR3nt: TGTGCCAGCAGTTACGGAACAGGGGTAATCACTGAAGCTTTCTTT
d_gene: NA; abundance: NA; v_gene: TRBV9; j_gene: TRBJ2-3; len: 12; CDR3aa: CASKGSTDTQYF; CDR3nt: TGTGCCAGCAAGGGGAGCACAGATACGCAGTATTTT
d_gene: NA; abundance: NA; v_gene: TRBV13; j_gene: TRBJ1-1; len: 12; CDR3aa: CASSLGITEAFF; CDR3nt: TGTGCCAGCAGCTTAGGAATCACTGAAGCTTTCTTT
d_gene: TRBD1; abundance: few; v_gene: TRBV6-6; j_gene: TRBJ1-1; len: 14; CDR3aa: CASSFGQGAVEAFF; CDR3nt: TGTGCCAGCAGTTTCGGACAGGGGGCAGTTGAAGCTTTCTTT
d_gene: NA; abundance: few; v_gene: TRBV29-1; j_gene: TRBJ1-2; len: 11; CDR3aa: CSVGEAYGYTF; CDR3nt: TGCAGCGTTGGGGAGGCCTATGGCTACACCTTC
d_gene: TRBD1; abundance: NA; v_gene: TRBV30; j_gene: TRBJ1-1; len: 15; CDR3aa: CAWKRTGGLGGEAFF; CDR3nt: TGTGCCTGGAAAAGGACAGGGGGGCTCGGAGGTGAAGCTTTCTTT
d_gene: NA; abundance: NA; v_gene: TRBV19; j_gene: TRBJ1-2; len: 13; CDR3aa: CASSIKGLDGYTF; CDR3nt: TGTGCCAGTAGTATTAAGGGCCTCGATGGCTACACCTTC
d_gene: NA; abundance: NA; v_gene: TRBV28; j_gene: TRBJ2-5; len: 13; CDR3aa: CASQGGSTETQYF; CDR3nt: TGTGCCAGCCAAGGGGGGAGTACGGAGACCCAGTACTTC
d_gene: NA; abundance: NA; v_gene: TRBV11-2; j_gene: TRBJ2-1; len: 11; CDR3aa: CASSSGGNRFF; CDR3nt: TGTGCCAGCAGCTCCGGCGGTAACCGCTTCTTC
d_gene: NA; abundance: NA; v_gene: TRBV30; j_gene: TRBJ1-1; len: 13; CDR3aa: CAWSLGASTEAFF; CDR3nt: TGTGCCTGGAGTTTAGGGGCCAGCACTGAAGCTTTCTTT
d_gene: NA; abundance: NA; v_gene: TRBV19; j_gene: TRBJ2-2; len: 13; CDR3aa: CASSITGFWELFF; CDR3nt: TGTGCCAGTAGTATTACGGGTTTCTGGGAGCTGTTTTTT
d_gene: NA; abundance: once; v_gene: TRBV6-5; j_gene: TRBJ2-1; len: 14; CDR3aa: CASRHSLGNNEQFF; CDR3nt: TGTGCCAGCAGACACTCTTTGGGAAACAATGAGCAGTTCTTC
d_gene: TRBD2; abundance: NA; v_gene: TRBV2; j_gene: TRBJ2-7; len: 13; CDR3aa: CASRTGGGGEQYF; CDR3nt: TGTGCCAGCAGGACCGGGGGGGGCGGCGAGCAGTACTTC
d_gene: NA; abundance: NA; v_gene: TRBV5-1; j_gene: TRBJ2-3; len: 13; CDR3aa: CASSLESPDTQYF; CDR3nt: TGCGCCAGCAGCTTGGAGAGCCCAGATACGCAGTATTTT
d_gene: TRBD1; abundance: NA; v_gene: TRBV29-1; j_gene: TRBJ1-2; len: 12; CDR3aa: CSVGKTGDGYTF; CDR3nt: TGCAGCGTTGGAAAGACAGGGGATGGCTACACCTTC
d_gene: NA; abundance: NA; v_gene: TRBV11-3; j_gene: TRBJ1-1; len: 13; CDR3aa: CASSPGGNTEAFF; CDR3nt: TGTGCCAGCAGCCCGGGGGGGAACACTGAAGCTTTCTTT
d_gene: NA; abundance: NA; v_gene: TRBV7-8; j_gene: TRBJ1-4; len: 15; CDR3aa: CASSPPGATNEKLFF; CDR3nt: TGTGCCAGCAGCCCCCCGGGAGCAACTAATGAAAAACTGTTTTTT
d_gene: NA; abundance: NA; v_gene: TRBV21-1; j_gene: TRBJ2-7; len: 15; CDR3aa: CASSTGGGQRHEQYF; CDR3nt: TGTGCCAGCAGCACCGGTGGGGGACAGCGCCACGAGCAGTACTTC
d_gene: NA; abundance: once; v_gene: TRBV30; j_gene: TRBJ1-4; len: 15; CDR3aa: CAWSVRRLSNEKLFF; CDR3nt: TGTGCCTGGAGTGTACGAAGGCTGTCTAATGAAAAACTGTTTTTT
d_gene: TRBD1; abundance: NA; v_gene: TRBV2; j_gene: TRBJ2-4; len: 13; CDR3aa: CASSEGQEHIQYF; CDR3nt: TGTGCCAGCAGCGAGGGACAGGAACACATTCAGTACTTC
d_gene: TRBD1; abundance: NA; v_gene: TRBV19; j_gene: TRBJ1-4; len: 14; CDR3aa: CASSIGQGDEKLFF; CDR3nt: TGTGCCAGTAGTATCGGACAGGGGGATGAAAAACTGTTTTTT
d_gene: NA; abundance: NA; v_gene: TRBV18; j_gene: TRBJ1-1; len: 15; CDR3aa: CASSPPGRRNTEAFF; CDR3nt: TGTGCCAGCTCACCACCGGGACGGAGGAACACTGAAGCTTTCTTT
d_gene: TRBD1; abundance: NA; v_gene: TRBV28; j_gene: TRBJ1-5; len: 16; CDR3aa: CASRRTGVYSNQPQHF; CDR3nt: TGTGCCAGCAGGAGAACAGGGGTTTATAGCAATCAGCCCCAGCATTTT
d_gene: NA; abundance: NA; v_gene: TRBV19; j_gene: TRBJ1-1; len: 14; CDR3aa: CASSEPGRRGEAFF; CDR3nt: TGTGCCAGTAGTGAACCGGGACGGCGAGGGGAAGCTTTCTTT
d_gene: NA; abundance: NA; v_gene: TRBV9; j_gene: TRBJ2-2; len: 15; CDR3aa: CASSPGTPNTGELFF; CDR3nt: TGTGCCAGCAGCCCCGGGACACCGAACACCGGGGAGCTGTTTTTT
d_gene: NA; abundance: NA; v_gene: TRBV24-1; j_gene: TRBJ2-1; len: 11; CDR3aa: CATSALNEQFF; CDR3nt: TGTGCCACCAGTGCCCTTAATGAGCAGTTCTTC
d_gene: NA; abundance: NA; v_gene: TRBV5-4; j_gene: TRBJ1-2; len: 13; CDR3aa: CASSLAPRDGYTF; CDR3nt: TGTGCCAGCAGCTTAGCTCCAAGGGATGGCTACACCTTC
d_gene: NA; abundance: NA; v_gene: TRBV18; j_gene: TRBJ2-7; len: 14; CDR3aa: CASSRDGPGYEQYF; CDR3nt: TGTGCCAGCTCACGCGACGGTCCGGGGTACGAGCAGTACTTC
d_gene: NA; abundance: NA; v_gene: TRBV30; j_gene: TRBJ1-2; len: 13; CDR3aa: CAWSARVLDGYTF; CDR3nt: TGTGCCTGGAGTGCCAGGGTACTCGATGGCTACACCTTC
d_gene: NA; abundance: NA; v_gene: TRBV30; j_gene: TRBJ1-5; len: 13; CDR3aa: CAWSSGLNQPQHF; CDR3nt: TGTGCCTGGAGTTCGGGACTAAATCAGCCCCAGCATTTT
d_gene: TRBD1; abundance: once; v_gene: TRBV5-6; j_gene: TRBJ2-1; len: 15; CDR3aa: CASSLLTGGLNEQFF; CDR3nt: TGTGCCAGCAGCTTGTTAACAGGGGGCTTGAATGAGCAGTTCTTC
d_gene: NA; abundance: NA; v_gene: TRBV27; j_gene: TRBJ1-6; len: 13; CDR3aa: CASGGQYNSPLHF; CDR3nt: TGTGCCAGCGGAGGACAATATAATTCACCCCTCCACTTT
d_gene: TRBD1; abundance: NA; v_gene: TRBV18; j_gene: TRBJ1-1; len: 19; CDR3aa: CASSPFVFAAGQGNTEAFF; CDR3nt: TGTGCCAGCTCACCATTTGTTTTCGCGGCTGGACAGGGGAACACTGAAGCTTTCTTT
d_gene: NA; abundance: NA; v_gene: TRBV27; j_gene: TRBJ2-3; len: 16; CDR3aa: CASSFSWTTSTDTQYF; CDR3nt: TGTGCCAGCAGTTTTTCTTGGACCACTAGCACAGATACGCAGTATTTT
d_gene: NA; abundance: once; v_gene: TRBV18; j_gene: TRBJ2-7; len: 13; CDR3aa: CASSSRTNELQYF; CDR3nt: TGTGCCAGCTCATCGCGCACTAACGAACTTCAGTACTTC
d_gene: NA; abundance: NA; v_gene: TRBV3-1/TRBV3-2; j_gene: TRBJ2-2; len: 12; CDR3aa: CASREGAGELFF; CDR3nt: TGTGCCAGCAGAGAGGGGGCCGGGGAGCTGTTTTTT
d_gene: TRBD1; abundance: NA; v_gene: TRBV19; j_gene: TRBJ1-2; len: 17; CDR3aa: CASSLRDRGITNYGYTF; CDR3nt: TGTGCCAGTAGTTTACGGGACAGGGGAATTACTAACTATGGCTACACCTTC
d_gene: NA; abundance: NA; v_gene: TRBV6-5; j_gene: TRBJ2-1; len: 14; CDR3aa: CASSPILGYNEQFF; CDR3nt: TGTGCCAGCAGTCCTATTTTGGGCTACAATGAGCAGTTCTTC
d_gene: NA; abundance: NA; v_gene: TRBV30; j_gene: TRBJ1-5; len: 15; CDR3aa: CAWSRGETSNQPQHF; CDR3nt: TGTGCCTGGAGCCGGGGGGAGACAAGCAATCAGCCCCAGCATTTT
d_gene: NA; abundance: NA; v_gene: TRBV4-3; j_gene: TRBJ1-4; len: 15; CDR3aa: CASSQDRAMGEKLFF; CDR3nt: TGCGCCAGCAGCCAAGACAGGGCCATGGGAGAAAAACTGTTTTTT
d_gene: NA; abundance: NA; v_gene: TRBV27; j_gene: TRBJ2-5; len: 13; CDR3aa: CASRIRYGETQYF; CDR3nt: TGTGCCAGCAGAATTCGGTATGGGGAGACCCAGTACTTC
d_gene: NA; abundance: NA; v_gene: TRBV7-9; j_gene: TRBJ2-7; len: 14; CDR3aa: CASSLGTATYEQYF; CDR3nt: TGTGCCAGCAGCTTAGGGACAGCAACCTACGAGCAGTACTTC
d_gene: NA; abundance: NA; v_gene: TRBV18; j_gene: TRBJ1-6; len: 17; CDR3aa: CASSPSGSSSYNSPLHF; CDR3nt: TGTGCCAGCTCACCGTCAGGTTCGAGCTCCTATAATTCACCCCTCCACTTT
d_gene: NA; abundance: NA; v_gene: TRBV4-1; j_gene: TRBJ1-5; len: 15; CDR3aa: CASSLRDGERQPQHF; CDR3nt: TGCGCCAGCAGCCTGCGGGACGGGGAACGACAGCCCCAGCATTTT
d_gene: NA; abundance: NA; v_gene: TRBV4-1; j_gene: TRBJ1-2; len: 15; CDR3aa: CASSQAEQDFYGYTF; CDR3nt: TGCGCCAGCAGCCAAGCGGAGCAGGACTTCTATGGCTACACCTTC
d_gene: TRBD2; abundance: NA; v_gene: TRBV4-1; j_gene: TRBJ2-3; len: 16; CDR3aa: CASSQRSSGSTDTQYF; CDR3nt: TGCGCCAGCAGCCAACGGTCTAGCGGAAGCACAGATACGCAGTATTTT
d_gene: TRBD1; abundance: NA; v_gene: TRBV19; j_gene: TRBJ2-7; len: 14; CDR3aa: CASSPRDRGYEQYF; CDR3nt: TGTGCCAGTAGCCCACGGGACAGGGGCTACGAGCAGTACTTC
d_gene: NA; abundance: NA; v_gene: TRBV7-8; j_gene: TRBJ2-4; len: 19; CDR3aa: CASSLVEWRQVIAKNIQYF; CDR3nt: TGTGCCAGCAGCTTAGTTGAATGGCGGCAGGTCATAGCCAAAAACATTCAGTACTTC
d_gene: TRBD1; abundance: NA; v_gene: TRBV6-2/TRBV6-3; j_gene: TRBJ1-5; len: 17; CDR3aa: CASSYHSGQGFNQPQHF; CDR3nt: TGTGCCAGCAGTTACCACAGCGGACAGGGCTTCAATCAGCCCCAGCATTTT
d_gene: TRBD1; abundance: NA; v_gene: TRBV6-5; j_gene: TRBJ1-4; len: 14; CDR3aa: CASSFDRADEKLFF; CDR3nt: TGTGCCAGCAGTTTTGACAGGGCTGACGAAAAACTGTTTTTT
d_gene: NA; abundance: NA; v_gene: TRBV25-1; j_gene: TRBJ1-5; len: 15; CDR3aa: CASSESPGSDQPQHF; CDR3nt: TGTGCCAGCAGTGAATCCCCGGGGTCTGATCAGCCCCAGCATTTT
d_gene: TRBD1; abundance: NA; v_gene: TRBV4-1; j_gene: TRBJ1-2; len: 16; CDR3aa: CASSQAAGDSLYGYTF; CDR3nt: TGCGCCAGCAGCCAGGCGGCAGGGGACAGCCTCTATGGCTACACCTTC
d_gene: NA; abundance: NA; v_gene: TRBV20-1; j_gene: TRBJ2-1; len: 11; CDR3aa: CSARTGDGQFF; CDR3nt: TGCAGTGCTAGGACCGGAGACGGGCAGTTCTTC